This T cell receptor beta chain was recorded in a study of blood T cells in healthy people across ages (dated by TCRdb to the mid-2010s). With respect to the entire study: In model experiments, template switching captured roughly one uniquely barcoded TCR beta cDNA molecule for every two T cells. The donors were divided into four age groups: young (average around 15 years), middle-aged (under 40), aged (about 60) and long-lived (approximately 74). Donors of different ages were randomly distributed across sequencing lanes to avoid experimental bias. Using the same blood draw, the study looked at two additional independent replicas of 1 million unique cDNA reads for two donors, one aged 18 to 29 and the other aged 80 or older. Using deep sequencing normalized with unique cDNA molecular identifiers, the study measured how TCR beta repertoire diversity changes with age.

Trimming takes 1 base off V and 9 bases off J; junction bases not matched to a gene: 7. Counted from cysteine to phenylalanine, this CDR3 has 15 amino acids. Solely the CDR3 DNA is kept, with 45 bases framed from the first base. The germline V gene encodes CDR1 SGDLS and CDR2 YYNGEE. Here is what the overall study found, with its caveats: Conclusive comparison of naive and antigen-experienced compartments was prevented by the profiling of bulk unsorted PBMCs. Because donor CMV infection status was unknown, age-related changes in expanded clonotypes were potentially confounded. The percentage of naive T cells measured by flow cytometry correlated strongly with observed TCR beta diversity. Compared with the aged group, the long-lived group had more naive CD4+ T cells, fewer expanded clones and increased TCR diversity, a pattern suggesting age selection. Estimates of total diversity from one million sequenced T cells were regarded as lower bounds and underestimates. As age increased, observed TCR beta diversity per million T cells dropped in a roughly linear way, and a significant reduction was already evident by age roughly 40.

Library preparation was by 5' RACE. Sequencing was carried out with an Illumina HiSeq 2500. A second PCR of about 6 to 11 cycles was performed with a sample-barcoded 5' primer and a J-beta primer mix. Each TCR beta cDNA molecule received a unique molecular identifier from a template-switch 5' adaptor carrying 12 random nucleotides. At least 2.5 million CDR3-containing paired-end reads were obtained from each sample. All of the RNA was converted into first-strand cDNA using the Mint cDNA synthesis kit, with a TRBC-specific oligonucleotide serving as the primer. After uracil-DNA glycosylase treatment, a first 18-cycle PCR used universal primers M1SS and BC2_uni_R on all cDNA. Regarding the original processing steps: Normalization of each sample was performed by random selection of 1 million high-quality reads, each carrying a distinct molecular identifier. Reads with shared molecular identifiers were discarded instead of being binned into consensus sequences. MiTCR, run with a Q25 quality threshold and the strictest error-elimination algorithm, handled CDR3 identification, clonotype clustering and error correction. A nonparametric unseen species model using Euler transformation provided a lower-bound estimate of total TCR beta diversity. TCRdb reprocessing: public reads trimmed at Q25 with fastp, clones called with MiXCR, in-frame beta chains kept. Under each unique CDR3 protein, matching rows form one entry showing the most common genes and DNA. TCRdb assigned the V and J calls; the authors' analysis was not used. A total of about 830,000 distinct CDR3 sequences appear in this sample, approximately 65% of them only once. In total, the top ten clones hold roughly 25% of the sample.

Donors were 40 or so systemically healthy Caucasian individuals from Russia aged roughly 6 to 90 years. Each donor gave 8.5 to 10 milliliters of peripheral blood, collected into EDTA-treated Vacutainer tubes. Ficoll-Paque density-gradient centrifugation was used to isolate PBMCs, with at least 6 million per sample. Total RNA was extracted from PBMCs with Trizol reagent, with at least 5.5 micrograms obtained per sample. For every donor, flow cytometry on a PBMC aliquot measured the percentage of naive CD45RAhigh/CD27high T cells. Worth noting for this clonotype: Its antigen is currently not known. Qualities for individual bases were not recorded, and no much larger clone is one base off.

Here the chain combines TRBV9 and TRBJ2-1; 10 central nucleotides agree with TRBD2. Input material: blood. This TCR came from a young man in good health. The DNA is as follows: TGTGCCAGCAGCGTACCAAGCGGGGGGGTTGGTGAGCAGTTCTTC. The encoded protein is CASSVPSGGVGEQFF.